This T cell receptor beta chain was recovered during a study of shared clonotypes between healthy human individuals. The overall study: Per donor, three plates held CD4 naive cells, three held CD4 memory, two held CD8 naive and one held CD8 memory.

TCRdb's table, derived via immunoSEQ multiplex PCR, lists solely in-frame clones and lacks some. The sample carries over a million clones, roughly 96% recorded once. The germline V gene has CDR1 SGHNT and CDR2 YYREEE (reference sequence). CDR3 length: 15 amino acids. The trim removed 4 bases at V and 0 bases at J, leaving 3 bases unmatched. The sequencing sample was made of naive CD4+ T cells sorted from blood. Subset specified: CD45RA+ positively selected. This receptor was identified in a man aged 30 to 39 in good health. The chain links TRBV5-4 to TRBJ2-3; 9 nucleotides line up with TRBD1. The CDR3 DNA reads as TGTGCCAGCAGCGACAGGGGGGGGAGCACAGATACGCAGTATTTT. Protein: CASSDRGGSTDTQYF.